These 21 T cell receptor beta chains share one sample of origin, sequenced in a study of graft-versus-host responses after intestinal transplantation. Which antigens these TCRs recognize remains unknown. TCRdb's copy holds only in-frame clones and misses some; the assay was immunoSEQ multiplex PCR. This sample carries approximately 120,000 clones, 85% to 95% of them seen once, and the ten largest clones take roughly 0.16%. Sequenced material: unstimulated CD4+ T cells sorted from spleen or lymph node cells, taken before intestinal transplant. Every receptor here comes from a human donor who received an intestinal transplant.

This chain connects TRBV7-2 to TRBJ2-7, with D unresolved. Trimming stripped 2 bases from V and 5 bases from J, with 4 bases between. The CDR3 has 11 amino acids. Germline loops: CDR1 SGHTA, CDR2 FQGNSA. Here the CDR3 reads CASSLIHEQYF. The CDR3 DNA follows: TGTGCCAGCAGCTTAATTCACGAGCAGTACTTC.

The chain combines TRBV4-2 with TRBJ2-7; the match to TRBD2 covers 14 bases. CDR3 length: 15 amino acids. CDR1 is LGHNA and CDR2 is YNFKEQ in the germline V gene. V lost 4 bases to trimming and J lost 4 bases; unmatched junction nucleotides: 3. CDR3 protein: CASSPTSGGEYEQYF. CDR3 bases: TGTGCCAGCAGCCCGACTAGCGGGGGGGAATACGAGCAGTACTTC.

The rearrangement joins TRBV4-1 to TRBJ1-5; D is perhaps TRBD1 (6 bases). The CDR3 covers 21 residues. From germline, CDR1 is MGHRA and CDR2 YSYEKL. The V gene lost 1 base and the J gene lost 3 bases, with 28 bases spanning the gap. CDR3 DNA: TGCGCCAGCAGCCAAGTGGCTAGGGCTGGCTGGACCCGGGACAACAATCAGCCCCAGCATTTT. This encodes CASSQVARAGWTRDNNQPQHF.

The CDR3 sequence is CASSAGHSGNTIYF. The DNA of the CDR3 is TGTGCCAGCAGCGCCGGACACTCTGGAAACACCATATATTTT. This chain uses TRBV5-6 with TRBJ1-3; the D gene is possibly TRBD1 (5 bases). The CDR3 loop spans 14 amino acids. The germline CDR1 and CDR2 sequences are SGHDT and YYEEEE. V lost 4 bases to trimming and J lost 0 bases, with 8 bases between them.

The J gene is TRBJ1-5, the V gene TRBV6-1; 8 positions match TRBD1. CDR3 size: 18 residues. Per germline, CDR1 MNHNS and CDR2 SASEGT. V trimming: 4 bases; J trimming: 1 base; junction bases outside the gene matches: 12. The CDR3 DNA follows: TGTGCCAGCAGTGCCCCTCCACAGGGGACAGGCAGCAATCAGCCCCAGCATTTT. This translates into CASSAPPQGTGSNQPQHF.

The CDR3 DNA sequence: TGTGCCAGCAGCTTGGCCTATGGACAGGGACTGAACACTGAAGCTTTCTTT. It is translated as CASSLAYGQGLNTEAFF. The chain carries TRBV5-4 and TRBJ1-1, with TRBD1 matching over 8 bases. Germline trimming cut 0 bases from V and 0 bases from J; bases unmatched to any gene: 7. This CDR3 contains 17 residues. Germline values: CDR1 SGHNT, CDR2 YYREEE (reference sequence).

The chain employs TRBV7-2 and TRBJ1-1; maybe TRBD1 (6 bases). This CDR3 has 15 amino acids. Germline loops: CDR1 SGHTA, CDR2 FQGNSA. Trimming removed 5 bases from V and 2 bases from J, with 15 bases in between. The CDR3 spells CASSRAGDLNTEAFF. CDR3 bases: TGTGCCAGCAGCCGAGCAGGGGACCTTAACACTGAAGCTTTCTTT.

The chain couples TRBV14 to TRBJ1-1; D may be TRBD1 (6 bases). Trimming cost V 4 bases and J 1 base, with 13 bases left between them. The CDR3 spans 15 residues. Per germline, CDR1 SGHDN and CDR2 FVKESK. As DNA, the CDR3 is TGTGCCAGCAGCCGTGTAGGGACACAGAACACTGAAGCTTTCTTT. Its translation is CASSRVGTQNTEAFF.

This clone was found a few times. The chain is built from TRBV10-3 and TRBJ1-5; 7 nucleotides align to TRBD1. V gave up 0 bases and J gave up 2 bases; unmatched junction bases: 4. This CDR3 has 16 residues. Looked up from germline, CDR1 is ENHRY and CDR2 is SYGVKD. The CDR3 region is CAISESQGVGNQPQHF. DNA for the CDR3: TGTGCCATCAGTGAGTCCCAGGGGGTGGGCAATCAGCCCCAGCATTTT.

This clone showed up just once. A read error may account for a junction end that differs from germline. The sample holds other DNA sequences that translate to the same CDR3. V and J are TRBV16 and TRBJ1-2; D possibly corresponds to TRBD1 (5 bases). Germline-derived CDR1 and CDR2 are KGHSY and FQNENV. The CDR3 has 14 amino acids. This CDR3 reads CASSHGGANYGYTF. As DNA, the CDR3 is TGCGCCAGCAGCCATGGAGGGGCTAACTATGGCTACACCTTC.

The chain has TRBV7-9 and TRBJ1-2; perhaps TRBD1 as D (6 bases). The V and J ends lost 4 bases and 5 bases respectively, with 11 bases between them. The germline gives CDR1 SEHNR, CDR2 FQNEAQ (reference sequence). CDR3 size: 13 residues. The DNA of the CDR3 is TGTGCCAGCAGCTCCGGGACACCATATGGCTACACCTTC. It specifies CASSSGTPYGYTF.

Here the CDR3 DNA reads TGTGCCAGCAGCTTGGCCCCACGGTCTAACTATGGCTACACCTTC. It yields the protein CASSLAPRSNYGYTF. This chain joins TRBV5-8 and TRBJ1-2; no definite D call. The CDR3 runs to 15 residues. Germline-derived CDR1 and CDR2 are SGHTS and YDEGEE. Trimming left V 0 bases short and J 0 bases short, with 9 bases between.

The chain employs TRBV6-5 and TRBJ2-1, with D possibly TRBD1 on 6 matching bases. Trimming removed 4 bases from V and 6 bases from J, with 10 bases in between. From germline, CDR1 is MNHEY and CDR2 SVGAGI. This CDR3 is built from 13 residues. The CDR3 bases are TGTGCCAGCAGTTCCAGACAGGTCAATGAGCAGTTCTTC. Protein product: CASSSRQVNEQFF.

In this sample, this clone turned up once. The chain links TRBV9 to TRBJ2-7; perhaps D is TRBD1 or TRBD2 (5 bases each). This CDR3 comprises 15 residues. Germline V gene lookup returns CDR1 SGDLS and CDR2 YYNGEE. The V end lost 3 bases, the J end lost 2 bases, and 15 bases lay between the germline ends. As DNA, the CDR3 is TGTGCCAGCAGCGCCGGGGCAGATACTACCTACGAGCAGTACTTC. This translates into CASSAGADTTYEQYF.

The gene calls are TRBV18 and TRBJ2-3, with TRBD2 as a possible D gene (5 bases). The CDR3 sequence is 19 residues long. Trimming cost V 0 bases and J 6 bases, with 25 bases left between them. Per the germline V gene, CDR1 is KGHSH and CDR2 is LQKENI. As DNA, the CDR3 is TGTGCCAGCTCACCACCGGGCGCTGGACTTCCTCCGATTGGGGATACGCAGTATTTT. Translation gives CASSPPGAGLPPIGDTQYF.

The rearrangement joins TRBV5-5 to TRBJ2-3; the match to TRBD2 covers 8 bases. The J segment lost 10 bases and the V segment lost 4 bases, leaving 8 bases of the junction unmatched. The CDR3 is 13 amino acids. CDR1 is SGHKS and CDR2 is YYEKEE in the germline V gene (reference sequence). The DNA of the CDR3 is TGTGCCAGCAGCGGCGGGGGGCCGTCCCCGCAGTATTTT. As protein: CASSGGGPSPQYF.

CDR3: CSVRSGEKLFF. The CDR3 DNA sequence: TGCAGTGTTCGGTCGGGGGAAAAACTGTTTTTT. J is TRBJ1-4 and V is TRBV20-1; D remains ambiguous. CDR1 and CDR2 (germline): DFQATT, SNEGSKA (reference sequence). The CDR3 runs to 11 residues. With 7 bases removed from V and 8 bases from J, the gap between germline ends came to 11 bases.

This chain joins TRBV6-6 and TRBJ1-2; the D is unclear. Germline CDR1 and CDR2: MNHNY and SVGAGI (reference sequence). The CDR3 loop spans 13 amino acids. V was trimmed by 0 bases and J by 4 bases, leaving 6 bases between them. The CDR3 loop reads CASSYSAVYGYTF. CDR3 coding DNA: TGTGCCAGCAGTTACTCGGCCGTCTATGGCTACACCTTC.

The chain has TRBV29-1 and TRBJ2-2, with a tentative D call TRBD1 (5 bases). V shed 7 bases and J shed 1 base, with 13 bases lying between them. CDR3 size: 14 residues. CDR1 SQVTM and CDR2 ANQGSEA come from the germline V gene. The CDR3: CSAETVKNTGELFF. The CDR3 DNA follows: TGCAGCGCCGAGACAGTGAAGAACACCGGGGAGCTGTTTTTT.

The rearrangement links TRBV2 to TRBJ1-1, with D tentatively TRBD1 (5 bases). The CDR3 sequence is 12 residues long. Germline V gives CDR1 SNHLY, CDR2 FYNNEI. Trimming pared 6 bases from V and 7 bases from J, leaving 12 bases between. The CDR3 here is CASSPGWSEAFF. CDR3 DNA: TGTGCCAGCAGCCCAGGGTGGAGTGAAGCTTTCTTT. The variable domain in full, completed from reference TRBV2 and TRBJ1-1, reads EPEVTQTPSHQVTQMGQEVILRCVPISNHLYFYWYRQILGQKVEFLVSFYNNEISEKSEIFDDQFSVERPDGSNFTLKIRSTKLEDSAMYFCASSPGWSEAFFGQGTRLTVV.

The chain uses TRBV21-1 and TRBJ2-2. TRBV21-1 counts as a pseudogene. This CDR3 is built from 16 residues. CDR3 sequence (DNA): TGTGCCAGCAGCCTCAAGGGGGGATCGAACACCGGGGAGCTGTTTTTT. Translated, it gives CASSLKGGSNTGELFF.